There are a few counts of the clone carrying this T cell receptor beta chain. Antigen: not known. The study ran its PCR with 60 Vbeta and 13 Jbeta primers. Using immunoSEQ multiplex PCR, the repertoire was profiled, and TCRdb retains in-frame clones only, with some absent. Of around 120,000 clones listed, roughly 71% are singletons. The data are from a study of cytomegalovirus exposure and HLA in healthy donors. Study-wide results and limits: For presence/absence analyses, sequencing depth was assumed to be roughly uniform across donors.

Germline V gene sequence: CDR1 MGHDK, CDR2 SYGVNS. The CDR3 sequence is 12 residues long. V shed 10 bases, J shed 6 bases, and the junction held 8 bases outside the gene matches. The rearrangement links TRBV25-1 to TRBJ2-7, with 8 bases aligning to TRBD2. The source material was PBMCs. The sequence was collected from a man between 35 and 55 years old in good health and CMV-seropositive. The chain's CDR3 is CATEVAGFEQYF. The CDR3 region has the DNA TGTGCCACCGAGGTAGCGGGATTCGAGCAGTACTTC.